The next 23 T cell receptor beta chains were all read from a single sample in a study of blood T cells in healthy people across ages. It was with a sample-barcoded 5' primer and a J-beta primer mix that a second PCR of roughly 6 to 12 cycles was run. Via MiXCR, TCRdb re-called the 5' RACE reads, giving one row per CDR3 protein. The sample carries a few hundred thousand distinct CDR3 sequences, more than 45% recorded once. Sequenced input: blood. The receptors derive from a man between 60 and 75 years old in good health.

This chain joins TRBV9 and TRBJ1-6, with no clear D. With 2 bases removed from V and 6 bases from J, the gap between germline ends came to 6 bases. CDR1 and CDR2 from the germline V gene are SGDLS and YYNGEE. The CDR3 consists of 13 residues. Written as DNA, the CDR3 is TGTGCCAGCAGCGTGGGTGGTAATTCACCCCTCCACTTT. Its translation is CASSVGGNSPLHF.

The chain joins TRBV29-1 to TRBJ2-1; 9 bases agree with TRBD2. The CDR3 is 14 residues long. The ends lost 1 base at V and 8 bases at J; junction bases unmatched: 6. Per the germline V gene, CDR1 is SQVTM and CDR2 is ANQGSEA. The CDR3 coding sequence is TGCAGCGTTGAAGGGCGGGGGGGCGACTATGAGCAGTTCTTC. Its translation: CSVEGRGGDYEQFF.

This clonotype was counted a few times. CDR3 loop: CASSLVASGANVLTF. The CDR3 nucleotides read TGCGCCAGCAGCTTGGTGGCATCTGGGGCCAACGTCCTGACTTTC. The chain carries TRBV5-1 and TRBJ2-6; D unresolved. CDR1 SGHRS and CDR2 YFSETQ come from the germline V gene. The CDR3 contains 15 residues. Between the trimmed V and J ends, which lost 0 bases and 1 base, there was a span of 5 bases.

The chain has TRBV11-3 and TRBJ2-1; tentatively, D is TRBD1 (5 bases). The last part of the DNA fits TRBJ2-7 better; the J call may be wrong. The CDR3 length is 16 residues. Per germline, CDR1 SGHNT and CDR2 YENEEA. For the CDR3, the DNA is TGTGCCAGCAGCTTTACTGGTTCGGGCAGGGTCAATGAGCAGTACTTC. Amino acids: CASSFTGSGRVNEQYF.

V usage is TRBV5-4 and J usage is TRBJ2-3, with no clear D. Per germline, CDR1 SGHNT and CDR2 YYREEE (reference sequence). V was trimmed by 3 bases and J by 3 bases, leaving 11 bases between them. The CDR3 length is 14 residues. The CDR3 here is CASSSGMATDTQYF. CDR3 coding DNA: TGTGCCAGCAGCTCGGGCATGGCTACAGATACGCAGTATTTT.

This clonotype was counted a single time. The genes are TRBV7-2 and TRBJ2-7; D is uncertain. V lost 4 bases, J lost 1 base, and 14 bases lay in between. The CDR3 covers 15 residues. Per the germline V gene, CDR1 is SGHTA and CDR2 is FQGNSA. The DNA of the CDR3 is TGTGCCAGCAGCTCGCGAGGACGGCAATCCTACGAGCAGTACTTC. The encoded protein is CASSSRGRQSYEQYF.

The gene calls are TRBV5-1 and TRBJ2-6; D is unclear. V was clipped by 4 bases and J by 0 bases, with 14 bases between them. This CDR3 spans 17 amino acids. CDR1 and CDR2 from the germline V gene are SGHRS and YFSETQ. The CDR3 spells CASSLIPRNSGANVLTF. For the CDR3, the DNA is TGCGCCAGCAGCCTCATCCCCCGAAACTCTGGGGCCAACGTCCTGACTTTC.

This clonotype was detected once. A read error may account for a junction end that differs from germline. J is TRBJ1-2 and V is TRBV29-1; D gene uncertain. Germline V gene lookup returns CDR1 SQVTM and CDR2 ANQGSEA. The CDR3 has 16 residues. The CDR3 sequence is CSVFDSSRVLRYGYNF. In DNA, the CDR3 is TGCAGCGTCTTTGATAGCTCGCGGGTGTTACGCTATGGCTACAACTTC.

In its sample, this clonotype was seen once. This likely comes from a read error, as the CDR3 has no conserved phenylalanine or tryptophan at its end. The CDR3 region is CALQSGQGVNYGYTS. In DNA, the CDR3 is TGTGCCTTACAATCAGGACAGGGTGTTAACTATGGCTACACCTCC. The J gene is TRBJ1-2, the V gene TRBV28, with 8 bases matching TRBD1. Germline-derived CDR1 and CDR2 are MDHEN and SYDVKM. Trimming removed 11 bases from V and 1 base from J; junction bases left unmatched: 12. The length of the CDR3 is 15 residues.

The V call is TRBV6-2 or TRBV6-3, the J call TRBJ2-1, with 7 bases aligning to TRBD1. With V trimmed by 2 bases and J by 8 bases, 6 bases remained unmatched. Germline CDR1 reads MNHEY; CDR2 reads SVGEGT. The CDR3 has 14 amino acids. CDR3 DNA sequence: TGTGCCAGCAGTTACACAGGGGATTGGGATGAGCAGTTCTTC. It yields the protein CASSYTGDWDEQFF.

This sequence joins TRBV4-1 and TRBJ1-2, with 8 bases fitting TRBD1. Trimming removed 2 bases from V and 4 bases from J; junction bases left unmatched: 6. Germline V CDR1 and CDR2: MGHRA, YSYEKL. This CDR3 region has 15 residues. This chain's CDR3 is CASSQRTTGAYGYTF. CDR3 sequence (DNA): TGCGCCAGCAGCCAACGGACGACAGGGGCCTATGGCTACACCTTC.

Only a few counts were recorded for this clonotype. The genes are TRBV12-3 or TRBV12-4 and TRBJ2-5, with 11 bases aligning to TRBD2. The CDR3 loop spans 14 amino acids. The trim removed 6 bases at V and 4 bases at J, leaving 4 bases unmatched. CDR3 coding DNA: TGTGCCAGCAGCGTAGCGGGGGGGCCAGAGACCCAGTACTTC. Protein: CASSVAGGPETQYF.

This chain uses TRBV20-1 with TRBJ1-1; D not certain. In germline, CDR1 is DFQATT, CDR2 SNEGSKA (reference sequence). Trimming took 1 base from V and 5 from J, leaving 17 bases between them. This CDR3 contains 15 residues. The CDR3 bases are TGCAGTGCTAGAGGCGGAGAGGGAAGACTAACTGAAGCTTTCTTT. Its translation is CSARGGEGRLTEAFF.

This chain connects TRBV6-5 to TRBJ1-1, with no clear D. Germline V gives CDR1 MNHEY, CDR2 SVGAGI. V was cut by 0 bases and J by 2 bases, with 10 bases left in between. There are 15 residues in the CDR3. CDR3 protein: CASSYSGSHNTEAFF. In DNA form, the CDR3 reads TGTGCCAGCAGTTACTCGGGCAGCCATAACACTGAAGCTTTCTTT.

V and J are TRBV7-2 and TRBJ1-2, with TRBD1 identical over 7 bases. This CDR3 is built from 13 residues. CDR1 is SGHTA and CDR2 is FQGNSA in the germline V gene. V trimming: 10 bases; J trimming: 2 bases; junction bases outside the gene matches: 7. The CDR3 DNA sequence: TGTGCCATCCGACAGGGCGAAAACTATGGCTACACCTTC. This gives the protein CAIRQGENYGYTF.

The genes are TRBV28 and TRBJ1-5; a weak D match, TRBD1 (5 bases). Germline CDR1 MDHEN, CDR2 SYDVKM. The CDR3 totals 15 residues. V was pared by 6 bases and J by 1 base, with 13 bases between. CDR3 region: CASRPGRVSNQPQHF. The CDR3 DNA is TGTGCCAGCAGACCAGGGAGAGTGAGCAATCAGCCCCAGCATTTT.

The chain uses TRBV7-9 and TRBJ1-6, with 8 nucleotides matching TRBD1. The CDR3 is made up of 15 amino acids. V was pared by 1 base and J by 7 bases, with 3 bases of the junction left unmatched. The V gene's germline CDR1 is SEHNR and CDR2 FQNEAQ (reference sequence). The DNA for the CDR3 is TGTGCCAGCAGCTTAGGGGACAGGCGAAATTCACCCCTCCACTTT. It encodes CASSLGDRRNSPLHF.

V is TRBV20-1 and J is TRBJ1-1, with D unclear. This CDR3 comprises 8 residues. Germline assignment: CDR1 DFQATT and CDR2 SNEGSKA (reference sequence). V lost 6 bases and J 11 bases, leaving 7 bases between the germline ends. The CDR3 DNA follows: TGCAGTGCCCCGGCGGCTTTCTTT. Translated, it gives CSAPAAFF.

This clonotype was seen at least ten times. This chain uses TRBV12-3 or TRBV12-4 with TRBJ2-1, with D possibly matching TRBD2 (6 bases). With 6 bases removed from V and 5 bases from J, the gap between germline ends came to 11 bases. The CDR3 loop spans 13 amino acids. The CDR3 is CASRSGTHNEQFF. Here the CDR3 DNA reads TGTGCCAGCAGATCAGGGACTCACAATGAGCAGTTCTTC.

The gene calls are TRBV3-1 and TRBJ2-3; D is possibly TRBD2 (5 bases). From germline, CDR1 is LGHDT and CDR2 YNNKEL (reference sequence). CDR3 length: 16 residues. The germline V and J ends were trimmed by 5 bases and 2 bases, with 17 bases remaining between them. For the CDR3, the DNA is TGTGCCAGCAGCTCCAAAGGCGGACTTAACACAGATACGCAGTATTTT. It specifies CASSSKGGLNTDTQYF.

V usage is TRBV6-2 or TRBV6-3 and J usage is TRBJ2-1; D possibly corresponds to TRBD2 (6 bases). Germline V gene sequence: CDR1 MNHEY, CDR2 SVGEGT. This CDR3 region has 14 residues. The ends were cut back, 8 bases at V and 1 base at J, with 12 bases in the middle. Here the CDR3 reads CASQTSPSYNEQFF. In nucleotides, the CDR3 is TGTGCCAGCCAAACTAGCCCGTCCTACAATGAGCAGTTCTTC.

With respect to this clonotype: This may stem from a read error, because a much larger clone lies one nucleotide away. V and J are TRBV29-1 and TRBJ2-3; D tentatively reads TRBD1 or TRBD2 (6 bases each). The V gene's germline CDR1 is SQVTM and CDR2 ANQGSEA. The length of the CDR3 is 12 residues. Trimming took off 7 bases at V and 8 bases at J, with 16 bases between the two ends. The CDR3 here is CSAGEVGGTQYF. DNA for the CDR3: TGCAGCGCCGGGGAGGTAGGGGGTACGCAGTATTTT.

The gene calls are TRBV3-1 and TRBJ2-7; 7 bases fit TRBD2. The V segment lost 0 bases and the J segment 2 bases; nucleotides outside the gene matches: 7. This CDR3 region has 16 residues. The germline V gene has CDR1 LGHDT and CDR2 YNNKEL (reference sequence). This CDR3 reads CASSQDRASGTYEQYF. The CDR3 region has the DNA TGTGCCAGCAGCCAAGATAGGGCTAGCGGCACCTACGAGCAGTACTTC.